This T cell receptor beta chain was observed in a study of shared clonotypes between healthy human individuals. Germline V gene sequence: CDR1 MNHNY, CDR2 SVGAGI (reference sequence). The V end lost 7 bases, the J end lost 3 bases, and 12 bases lay between the germline ends. The CDR3 extends over 13 amino acids. Generated by immunoSEQ multiplex PCR, the TCRdb table keeps only in-frame clones and is missing some. This repertoire shows about 2.4 million clones, approximately 93% found once; its top ten account for roughly 0.39%. The authors divided CD4+ cells into CD45RA+ naive and CD45RA-negative memory subsets.

Specimen: naive CD4+ T cells from PBMCs. Subset: CD45RA+ positively selected. The source is a young man in good health. Some clones in this sample may be carry-over from other donors' samples. The J gene is TRBJ1-1, the V gene TRBV6-6; no firm D call. The CDR3 region has the DNA TGTGCCAGCATTACAAGCGGGGACACTGAAGCTTTCTTT. This translates into CASITSGDTEAFF.